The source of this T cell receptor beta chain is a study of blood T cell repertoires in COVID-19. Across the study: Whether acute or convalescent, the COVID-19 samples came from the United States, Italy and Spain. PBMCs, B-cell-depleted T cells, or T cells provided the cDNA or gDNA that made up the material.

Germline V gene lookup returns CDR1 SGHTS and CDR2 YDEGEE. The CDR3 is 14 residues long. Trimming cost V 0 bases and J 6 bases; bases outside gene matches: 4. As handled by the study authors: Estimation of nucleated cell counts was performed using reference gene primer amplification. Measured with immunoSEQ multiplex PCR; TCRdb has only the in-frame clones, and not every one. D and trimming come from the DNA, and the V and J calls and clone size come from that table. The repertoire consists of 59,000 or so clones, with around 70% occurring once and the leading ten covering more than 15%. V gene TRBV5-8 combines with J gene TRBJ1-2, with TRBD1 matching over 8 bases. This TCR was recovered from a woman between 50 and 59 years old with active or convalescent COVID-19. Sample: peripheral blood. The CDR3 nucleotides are TGTGCCAGCAGCTTGGAAACAGGGGGGCATGGCTACACCTTC. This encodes CASSLETGGHGYTF.